The present T cell receptor beta chain was sequenced within a study of T cell responses to AZD1222 COVID-19 vaccine. On the study more broadly: Second doses that came at about 4 or about 12 weeks were put together.

Only in-frame clones appear in the TCRdb table, and some are missing; sequencing was by immunoSEQ multiplex PCR. Here the sample spans more than 140,000 clones, approximately 90% being singletons. On this clone itself: The antigen is not known.

The CDR3 has 12 amino acids. The V end was cut by 6 bases, the J end by 6 bases, with 9 bases between. The germline V gene has CDR1 MNHNY and CDR2 SVGAGI (reference sequence). Study findings and constraints: Just five or six AZD1222 recipients were seropositive at baseline.

V gene TRBV6-6 combines with J gene TRBJ1-5; D is perhaps TRBD1 (5 bases). Sample: peripheral blood, taken on day 0 of AZD1222 vaccination. The sequence derives from an adult in good health. The chain's CDR3 is CASSQDSQPQHF. DNA for the CDR3: TGTGCCAGCAGCCAAGACAGTCAGCCCCAGCATTTT.